These 7 T cell receptor beta chains were sequenced from one sample in a study of cytomegalovirus exposure and HLA in healthy donors. The study ran its PCR with 60 Vbeta and 13 Jbeta primers. The table came from immunoSEQ multiplex PCR; TCRdb's copy has only in-frame clones and leaves some out. The sample gives approximately 160,000 clones, 75% to 90% of which show up once; 1.5% to 2% is in the top ten. Sequencing was carried out using PBMCs. These receptors were obtained from a young woman in good health and CMV-seronegative.

This chain connects TRBV6-6 to TRBJ1-1; TRBD1 matches at 7 bases. Germline CDR1 is MNHNY and CDR2 is SVGAGI (reference sequence). Trimming at V came to 6 bases and at J to 1 base, leaving 8 bases not matched to a gene. CDR3 length: 15 amino acids. The CDR3 DNA reads as TGTGCCAGCAGCCCACCGACAGGGAGGAACACTGAAGCTTTCTTT. Translation: CASSPPTGRNTEAFF.

The chain links TRBV11-3 to TRBJ2-1, with a tentative D call TRBD2 (5 bases). Trimming removed 4 bases from V and 5 bases from J, with 12 bases in between. This CDR3 is built from 14 residues. CDR1 and CDR2 from the germline V gene are SGHNT and YENEEA. The CDR3 spells CASSWNSVDNEQFF. CDR3 sequence (DNA): TGTGCCAGCAGCTGGAATAGCGTGGACAATGAGCAGTTCTTC. Looking up the rest from reference TRBV11-3 and TRBJ2-1 gives the full variable domain: EAGVVQSPRYKIIEKKQPVAFWCNPISGHNTLYWYLQNLGQGPELLIRYENEEAVDDSQLPKDRFSAERLKGVDSTLKIQPAELGDSAVYLCASSWNSVDNEQFFGPGTRLTVL.

A note on this clone: The identical CDR3 is also encoded by other nucleotide sequences in the sample. This chain joins TRBV19 and TRBJ2-2; D is ambiguous. The germline gives CDR1 LNHDA, CDR2 SQIVND (reference sequence). The CDR3 loop spans 13 amino acids. Trimming shortened V by 3 bases and J by 3 bases, and 5 bases separated the two germline ends. The CDR3 reads CASSMSDTGELFF. CDR3 coding DNA: TGTGCCAGTAGTATGAGCGACACCGGGGAGCTGTTTTTT.

This chain connects TRBV10-3 to TRBJ2-1; a possible D gene is TRBD2 (5 bases). Trimming removed 2 bases at V and 9 bases at J, with 11 bases between. CDR3 size: 13 residues. In germline, CDR1 is ENHRY, CDR2 SYGVKD. The CDR3 DNA follows: TGTGCCATCAGTGAGGAGGGTTTCAGTGAGCAGTTCTTC. This encodes CAISEEGFSEQFF.

The V and J genes are TRBV11-1 and TRBJ2-5, with 13 bases lining up with TRBD2. Germline V CDR1 and CDR2: SGHAT, FQDESV (reference sequence). There are 15 residues in the CDR3. The junction had 3 bases not matched to a gene; V was cut back by 5 bases and J by 3 bases. CDR3 amino acids: CASSGGLAGEETQYF. CDR3 in DNA: TGTGCCAGCAGCGGAGGACTAGCGGGGGAAGAGACCCAGTACTTC.

A single count supports this clone. Different DNA sequences within this sample yield the same CDR3. V is TRBV5-1 and J is TRBJ2-5; D remains ambiguous. The CDR3 totals 13 residues. Trimming took off 0 bases at V and 2 bases at J, with 5 bases between the two ends. Germline V lookup: CDR1 SGHRS, CDR2 YFSETQ. CDR3 DNA sequence: TGCGCCAGCAGCTTGGGGCTGCAAGAGACCCAGTACTTC. Translation gives CASSLGLQETQYF.

Written as DNA, the CDR3 is TGCGCCAGCAGCCACTCGGGTGGCGGGAAGAGTGGCTACACCTTC. Translated, it gives CASSHSGGGKSGYTF. V usage is TRBV4-1 and J usage is TRBJ1-2; D remains unclear. V was cut by 3 bases and J by 7 bases, with 18 bases left in between. This CDR3 comprises 15 residues. The germline V gene has CDR1 MGHRA and CDR2 YSYEKL.